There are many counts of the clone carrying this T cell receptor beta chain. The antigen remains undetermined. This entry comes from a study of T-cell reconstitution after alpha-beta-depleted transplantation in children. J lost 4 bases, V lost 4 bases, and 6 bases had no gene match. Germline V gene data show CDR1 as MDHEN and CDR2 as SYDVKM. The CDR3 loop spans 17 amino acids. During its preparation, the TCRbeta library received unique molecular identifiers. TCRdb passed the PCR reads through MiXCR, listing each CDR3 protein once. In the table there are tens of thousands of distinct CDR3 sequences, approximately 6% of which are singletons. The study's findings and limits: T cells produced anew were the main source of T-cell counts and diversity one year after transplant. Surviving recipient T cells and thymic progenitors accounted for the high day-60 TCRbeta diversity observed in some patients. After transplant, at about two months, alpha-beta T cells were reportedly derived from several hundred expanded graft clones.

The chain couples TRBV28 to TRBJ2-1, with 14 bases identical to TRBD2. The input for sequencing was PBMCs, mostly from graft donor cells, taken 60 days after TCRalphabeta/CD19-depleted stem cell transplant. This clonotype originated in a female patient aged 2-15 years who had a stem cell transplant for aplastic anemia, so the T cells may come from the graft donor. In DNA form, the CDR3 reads TGTGCCAGCAGTTCGGGACTAGCGGGAGCGGGATACAATGAGCAGTTCTTC. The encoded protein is CASSSGLAGAGYNEQFF.